This T cell receptor (beta chain) was sequenced during a study of T cell changes during pregnancy in multiple sclerosis. V lost 4 bases and J 0 bases, leaving 7 bases between the germline ends. This CDR3 contains 14 residues. CDR1 is MGHDK, CDR2 SYGVNS, per germline. The assay was immunoSEQ multiplex PCR, and TCRdb's table has in-frame clones only and misses some. Here the sample spans about 43,000 clones, 75% to 90% being singletons. The chain carries TRBV25-1 and TRBJ1-3, with unresolved D. This specimen was peripheral blood, taken in the second trimester of pregnancy. The sequence was obtained from a female donor in good health, enrolled as a control in a pregnancy study. CDR3 nucleotides: TGTGCCAGCAGTGGAGAATACTCTGGAAACACCATATATTTT. As protein: CASSGEYSGNTIYF.